Here is one TCR beta chain with its context. The sample is drawn from a study of blood T cell repertoires in COVID-19. Germline trimming cut 2 bases from V and 0 bases from J; bases unmatched to any gene: 3. This CDR3 comprises 15 residues. Looked up from germline, CDR1 is MNHEY and CDR2 is SVGAGI. As processed by the authors: Amplifying reference gene primers gave estimates of nucleated cell counts. The table came from immunoSEQ multiplex PCR; TCRdb's copy has only in-frame clones and leaves some out. Clone size and the V and J calls come from that table; the DNA yielded D and trimming. The sample yields approximately 190,000 clones, 75% to 90% seen once.

Input material: peripheral blood. The TCR was taken from a man aged 55 to 70 with acute or convalescent COVID-19. This rearrangement joins TRBV6-5 to TRBJ2-7; TRBD2 matches at 8 bases. Here the CDR3 DNA reads TGTGCCAGCAGTTACGGGAGCGGGGGCTCCTACGAGCAGTACTTC. Its translation: CASSYGSGGSYEQYF.